The rows below give T cell receptor beta chains drawn from one sample of a study of T cells in Graves' hyperthyroidism and ophthalmopathy. Using its own MiXCR run on the multiplex PCR reads, TCRdb lists one record per CDR3 protein. The sample has over 700,000 distinct CDR3 sequences; 30% to 40% are singletons. Source material: blood. The receptors were gathered from a woman in her 40s with Graves' hyperthyroidism. The CDR3 runs from the conserved cysteine through the conserved F or W. The D gene is left open where the match is weak. Rows give clone size only sometimes, using once, few, many, or a class for an expanded clone.

cdr3_aa,cdr3_nt,v_call,clone_size,d_call,j_call,cdr3_length
CASYRGNNQPQHF,TGTGCCTCCTACAGGGGCAACAATCAGCCCCAGCATTTT,TRBV19,many,TRBD1,TRBJ1-5,13
CASSLGMVTNYGYTF,TGTGCCAGCAGCTTAGGGATGGTCACTAACTATGGCTACACCTTC,TRBV7-2,-,-,TRBJ1-2,15
CASNPSTGPNSPLHF,TGCGCCAGCAACCCTTCGACAGGACCGAATTCACCCCTCCACTTT,TRBV5-1,-,-,TRBJ1-6,15
CASSLSGGVNEQYF,TGTGCCAGCAGCCTTAGCGGGGGGGTCAATGAGCAGTACTTC,TRBV7-2,-,TRBD2,TRBJ2-7,14
CASSQEIFIEAFF,TGCGCCAGCAGCCAAGAAATCTTTATTGAAGCTTTCTTT,TRBV4-1,-,-,TRBJ1-1,13
CASSLQGAWNTGELFF,TGTGCCAGCAGCTTACAGGGGGCTTGGAACACCGGGGAGCTGTTTTTT,TRBV7-2,many,TRBD1,TRBJ2-2,16
CASSLRGSFNEQYF,TGTGCCAGCAGCTTAAGGGGAAGTTTCAACGAGCAGTACTTC,TRBV7-2,-,-,TRBJ2-7,14
CASSHFPSLDF,TGTGCCAGCAGTCACTTCCCGAGTCTGGACTTC,TRBV6-2/TRBV6-3,few,-,TRBJ2-7,11
CASSPTAGQPKYF,TGTGCCAGCAGCCCGACCGCCGGACAGCCGAAGTACTTC,TRBV5-6,many,-,TRBJ2-7,13
CSAREGQGADTQYF,TGCAGTGCTAGGGAAGGACAGGGCGCAGATACGCAGTACTTC,TRBV20-1,-,TRBD1,TRBJ2-7,14
CASTGRYYEQYF,TGTGCCAGCACCGGGCGGTACTACGAGCAGTACTTC,TRBV6-5,few,-,TRBJ2-7,12
CASSPQTGSQPQHF,TGTGCCAGCAGTCCCCAGACAGGGAGTCAGCCCCAGCATTTT,TRBV28,many,TRBD1,TRBJ1-5,14
CASRTAGIMNTEAFF,TGTGCCAGCAGAACCGCAGGGATCATGAACACTGAAGCTTTCTTT,TRBV10-3,-,-,TRBJ1-1,15
CASSQGVGKEKLFF,TGCGCCAGCAGCCAAGGGGTAGGGAAGGAAAAACTGTTTTTT,TRBV4-3,few,-,TRBJ1-4,14
CASSVGALGSPLHF,TGTGCCAGCAGCGTGGGGGCCTTAGGTTCACCCCTCCACTTT,TRBV5-6,many,-,TRBJ1-6,14
CASSLGNRVKYGYTF,TGTGCCAGCAGCTTAGGGAACAGGGTAAAATATGGCTACACCTTC,TRBV7-2,many,-,TRBJ1-2,15
CASSLKYASSGNTIYF,TGTGCCAGCAGCTTAAAATACGCAAGCTCTGGAAACACCATATATTTT,TRBV7-9,-,-,TRBJ1-3,16
CATSVGRDYEQYF,TGTGCCACCAGTGTAGGCAGGGACTACGAGCAGTACTTC,TRBV24-1,many,-,TRBJ2-7,13
CSVELGIGQETQYF,TGCAGCGTTGAACTCGGGATCGGCCAAGAGACCCAGTACTTC,TRBV29-1,many,-,TRBJ2-5,14
CASSAYSGLKLHYGYTF,TGTGCCAGCAGCGCGTACTCGGGACTGAAGCTCCACTATGGCTACACCTTC,TRBV7-2,-,-,TRBJ1-2,17
CSVEGDGLTYEQYF,TGCAGCGTTGAGGGGGACGGTTTGACCTACGAGCAGTACTTC,TRBV29-1,many,-,TRBJ2-7,14
CSARPGQNSPLHF,TGCAGTGCTAGACCGGGACAGAATTCACCCCTCCACTTT,TRBV20-1,-,TRBD1,TRBJ1-6,13
CASSPRTSGQETQYF,TGTGCCAGCAGCCCTCGGACTAGCGGACAAGAGACCCAGTACTTC,TRBV7-8,many,TRBD2,TRBJ2-5,15
CASSLIAGIDEQYF,TGTGCCAGCAGTTTAATAGCGGGGATCGACGAGCAGTACTTC,TRBV12-3/TRBV12-4,-,TRBD2,TRBJ2-7,14
CSARVGHRGPQHF,TGCAGTGCTAGAGTGGGACATAGGGGGCCCCAGCATTTT,TRBV20-1,-,-,TRBJ1-5,13
CASRAVLGGKGNTIYF,TGTGCCAGCAGAGCCGTCCTAGGGGGGAAAGGAAACACCATATATTTT,TRBV7-8,-,-,TRBJ1-3,16
CASSLRQGRETQYF,TGTGCCAGCAGTTTAAGACAGGGGAGAGAGACCCAGTACTTC,TRBV12-3/TRBV12-4,few,TRBD1,TRBJ2-5,14
CASSGQGAPYDNSPLHF,TGTGCCAGCAGCGGACAGGGGGCACCGTACGATAATTCACCCCTCCACTTT,TRBV6-1,few,TRBD1,TRBJ1-6,17
CASSNWGVLNSPLHF,TGTGCCAGCAGTAACTGGGGGGTCCTGAATTCACCCCTCCACTTT,TRBV7-2,-,-,TRBJ1-6,15
CASILGGTEAFF,TGCGCCAGCATATTAGGGGGGACTGAAGCTTTCTTT,TRBV10-2,-,-,TRBJ1-1,12
CASSQERIFGTEKLFF,TGTGCCAGCAGCCAAGAGAGGATATTCGGGACAGAAAAACTGTTTTTT,TRBV4-2,few,-,TRBJ1-4,16
CATSETGIKDGYTF,TGTGCCACCAGTGAGACAGGGATTAAGGATGGCTACACCTTC,TRBV24-1,-,TRBD1,TRBJ1-2,14
CASGPGTGDFSGNTIYF,TGTGCCAGCGGTCCCGGGACAGGGGATTTCTCTGGAAACACCATATATTTT,TRBV4-2,-,TRBD1,TRBJ1-3,17
CSSSQLQGSGEQYF,TGTTCCAGCAGCCAACTTCAGGGTTCCGGCGAGCAGTACTTC,TRBV11-2,few,-,TRBJ2-7,14
CASFRGQDSSGANVLTF,TGTGCTAGTTTCCGAGGACAGGACAGCTCTGGGGCCAACGTCCTGACTTTC,TRBV12-5,-,TRBD1,TRBJ2-6,17
CASSRARSNYGYTF,TGCGCCAGCAGCCGGGCCAGGTCTAACTATGGCTACACCTTC,TRBV4-3,-,-,TRBJ1-2,14
CASSLTNNRFRQETQYF,TGCGCCAGCAGCTTGACCAACAACCGGTTTAGACAAGAGACCCAGTACTTC,TRBV5-1,few,-,TRBJ2-5,17
CASSQERDRGSNQPQHF,TGCGCCAGCAGCCAAGAGAGGGACAGGGGTTCCAATCAGCCCCAGCATTTT,TRBV4-3,-,TRBD1,TRBJ1-5,17
CASRKTSGGRYEQYF,TGTGCCAGCAGGAAGACTAGCGGGGGGCGCTACGAGCAGTACTTC,TRBV6-1,-,TRBD2,TRBJ2-7,15
CASSLSGFDTEAFF,TGCGCCAGCAGCTTATCCGGATTCGACACTGAAGCTTTCTTT,TRBV5-1,-,-,TRBJ1-1,14
CASSPRSRGANSEAFF,TGTGCCAGCAGCCCTCGGAGTCGGGGGGCTAATTCTGAAGCTTTCTTT,TRBV7-2,-,-,TRBJ1-1,16
CASSADMTGLAFF,TGTGCCAGCAGCGCGGATATGACAGGGTTAGCTTTCTTT,TRBV9,once,TRBD1,TRBJ1-1,13
CASSLLDVGANVLTF,TGTGCCAGCAGCTTACTAGACGTTGGGGCCAACGTCCTGACTTTC,TRBV7-9,many,-,TRBJ2-6,15
CASSNTANTEASF,TGTGCCAGCAGCAACACAGCCAACACTGAAGCTTCCTTT,TRBV11-2,-,-,TRBJ1-1,13
CASSYSSLLGAYGYTF,TGTGCCAGCAGTTACTCCTCCCTCCTCGGGGCCTATGGCTACACCTTC,TRBV6-5,-,-,TRBJ1-2,16
CASRDLFQGGRETQYF,TGTGCCAGCCGAGACCTTTTTCAGGGTGGAAGAGAGACCCAGTACTTC,TRBV27,-,-,TRBJ2-5,16
CASSLDYRANVLTF,TGTGCCAGCAGCCTCGACTACAGGGCCAACGTCCTGACTTTC,TRBV14,-,-,TRBJ2-6,14
CASSLLGQVTDTQYF,TGTGCCAGCAGCTTGCTTGGGCAGGTCACAGATACGCAGTATTTT,TRBV5-8,-,-,TRBJ2-3,15
CASSVSGRPGELFF,TGTGCCAGCAGTGTTAGCGGGAGACCCGGGGAGCTGTTTTTT,TRBV12-3/TRBV12-4,-,TRBD2,TRBJ2-2,14
CASSLAERGATDTQYF,TGTGCCAGCAGCTTGGCTGAGCGGGGGGCCACAGATACGCAGTATTTT,TRBV5-1,-,TRBD2,TRBJ2-3,16
CASSLAPGLAHSYEQYF,TGTGCCAGCAGCTTAGCACCTGGACTAGCGCACTCCTACGAGCAGTACTTC,TRBV7-9,-,TRBD2,TRBJ2-7,17
CASTETGRETQYF,TGTGCCAGCACCGAGACAGGGAGAGAGACCCAGTACTTC,TRBV2,-,TRBD1,TRBJ2-5,13
CASSGGLGGYTGELFF,TGTGCCAGCAGCGGGGGATTGGGGGGCTACACCGGGGAGCTGTTTTTT,TRBV7-9,-,-,TRBJ2-2,16
CASSSRTGITEAFF,TGTGCCAGCAGTTCACGGACCGGGATCACTGAAGCTTTCTTT,TRBV13,-,-,TRBJ1-1,14